The T cell receptor beta chain under discussion was sequenced for a study of blood T cell repertoires in COVID-19. As for the study in general: COVID-19 samples from acute and convalescent phases originated in the United States, Italy and Spain.

Categorization into cohorts depended on clinical history that participants reported. The repertoire was sequenced with immunoSEQ multiplex PCR; TCRdb's copy has only in-frame clones and lacks some. The data hold about 140,000 clones, with about 87% observed a single time. This CDR3 spans 14 amino acids. Germline CDR1 LNHNV, CDR2 YYDKDF (reference sequence). After removal of 0 bases from V and 4 bases from J, the junction contained 2 bases not matched to a gene. The TCR was taken from a man aged 55 to 70 who had recovered from COVID-19. Sequencing was carried out using PBMCs or T cells enriched from blood (not recorded which). V gene TRBV15 combines with J gene TRBJ2-5; 7 bases align to TRBD1. CDR3 DNA sequence: TGTGCCACCAGCAGAGATCCAGGGGGAGAGACCCAGTACTTC. As protein: CATSRDPGGETQYF.